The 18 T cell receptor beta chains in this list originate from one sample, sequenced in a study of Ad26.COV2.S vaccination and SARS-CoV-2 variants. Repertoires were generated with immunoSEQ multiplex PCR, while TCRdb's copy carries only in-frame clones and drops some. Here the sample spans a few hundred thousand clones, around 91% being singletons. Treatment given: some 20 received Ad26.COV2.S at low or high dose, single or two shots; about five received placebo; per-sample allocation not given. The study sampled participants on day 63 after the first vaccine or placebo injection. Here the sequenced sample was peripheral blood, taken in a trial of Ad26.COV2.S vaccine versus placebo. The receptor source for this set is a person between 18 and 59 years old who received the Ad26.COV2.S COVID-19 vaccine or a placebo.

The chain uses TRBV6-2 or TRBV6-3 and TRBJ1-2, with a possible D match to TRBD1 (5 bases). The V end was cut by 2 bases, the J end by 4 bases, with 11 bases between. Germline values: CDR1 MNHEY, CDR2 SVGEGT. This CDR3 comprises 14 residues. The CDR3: CASSYPGRSYGYTF. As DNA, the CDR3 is TGTGCCAGCAGTTACCCAGGGAGAAGCTATGGCTACACCTTC.

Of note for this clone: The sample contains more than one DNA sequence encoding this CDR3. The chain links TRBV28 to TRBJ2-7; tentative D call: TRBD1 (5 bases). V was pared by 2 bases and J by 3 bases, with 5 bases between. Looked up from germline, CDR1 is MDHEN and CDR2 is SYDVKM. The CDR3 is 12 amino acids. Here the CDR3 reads CASSLTGYEQYF. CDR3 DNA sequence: TGTGCCAGCAGTTTAACAGGCTACGAGCAGTACTTC. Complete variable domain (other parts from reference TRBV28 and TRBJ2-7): DVKVTQSSRYLVKRTGEKVFLECVQDMDHENMFWYRQDPGLGLRLIYFSYDVKMKEKGDIPEGYSVSREKKERFSLILESASTNQTSMYLCASSLTGYEQYFGPGTRLTVT.

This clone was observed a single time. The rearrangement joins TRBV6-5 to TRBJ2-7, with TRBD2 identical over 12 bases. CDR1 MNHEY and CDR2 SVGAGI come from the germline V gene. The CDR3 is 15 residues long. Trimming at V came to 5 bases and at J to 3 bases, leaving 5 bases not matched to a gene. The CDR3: CASSKTSGSLYEQYF. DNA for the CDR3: TGTGCCAGCAGTAAGACTAGCGGGAGTCTCTACGAGCAGTACTTC.

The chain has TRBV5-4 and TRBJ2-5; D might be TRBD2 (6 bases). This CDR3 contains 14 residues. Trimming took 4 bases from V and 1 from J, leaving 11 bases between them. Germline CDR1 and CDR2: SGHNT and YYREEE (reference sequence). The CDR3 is CASSPTGVQETQYF. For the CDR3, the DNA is TGTGCCAGCAGCCCAACGGGGGTCCAAGAGACCCAGTACTTC.

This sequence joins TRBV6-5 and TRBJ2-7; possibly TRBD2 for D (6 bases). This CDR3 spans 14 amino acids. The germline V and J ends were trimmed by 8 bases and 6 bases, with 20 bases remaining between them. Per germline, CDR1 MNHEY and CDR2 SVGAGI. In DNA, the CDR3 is TGTGCCAGCGGTAACCGGGACCCCGGGGGCGAGCAGTACTTC. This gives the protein CASGNRDPGGEQYF.

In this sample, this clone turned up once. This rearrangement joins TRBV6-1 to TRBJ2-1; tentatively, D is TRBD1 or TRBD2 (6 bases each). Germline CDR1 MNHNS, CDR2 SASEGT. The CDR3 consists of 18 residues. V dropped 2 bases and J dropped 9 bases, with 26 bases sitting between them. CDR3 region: CASSEKGHLEGGVGEQFF. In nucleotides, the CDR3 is TGTGCCAGCAGTGAAAAAGGACATTTGGAGGGGGGTGTGGGTGAGCAGTTCTTC.

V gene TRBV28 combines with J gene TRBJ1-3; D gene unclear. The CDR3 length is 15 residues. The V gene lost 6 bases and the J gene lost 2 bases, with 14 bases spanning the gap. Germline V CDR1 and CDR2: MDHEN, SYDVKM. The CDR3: CASSRSTVTGNTIYF. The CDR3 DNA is TGTGCCAGCAGCCGCTCTACAGTTACTGGAAACACCATATATTTT.

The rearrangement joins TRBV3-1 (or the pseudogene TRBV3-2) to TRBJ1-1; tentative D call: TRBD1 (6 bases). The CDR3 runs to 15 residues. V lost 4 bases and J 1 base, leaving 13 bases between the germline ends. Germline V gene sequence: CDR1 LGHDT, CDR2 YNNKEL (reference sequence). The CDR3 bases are TGTGCCAGCAGCCTTTCAGGACAGCAGAACACTGAAGCTTTCTTT. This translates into CASSLSGQQNTEAFF.

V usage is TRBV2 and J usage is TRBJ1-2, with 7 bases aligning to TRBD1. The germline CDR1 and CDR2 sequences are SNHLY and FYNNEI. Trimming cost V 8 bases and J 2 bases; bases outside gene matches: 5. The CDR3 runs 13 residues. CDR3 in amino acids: CASGTVTNYGYTF. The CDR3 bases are TGTGCCAGCGGGACAGTGACCAACTATGGCTACACCTTC.

The DNA of the CDR3 is TGTGCCAGCAGTTTATTGGTGCAGTCCGGGGATTACGAGCAGTACTTC. Amino acids: CASSLLVQSGDYEQYF. The V and J genes are TRBV28 and TRBJ2-7; weak D call: TRBD2 (5 bases). Looked up from germline, CDR1 is MDHEN and CDR2 is SYDVKM. The germline V and J ends were trimmed by 1 base and 4 bases, with 17 bases remaining between them. This CDR3 comprises 16 residues. Filled out from reference TRBV28 and TRBJ2-7, the complete variable domain reads DVKVTQSSRYLVKRTGEKVFLECVQDMDHENMFWYRQDPGLGLRLIYFSYDVKMKEKGDIPEGYSVSREKKERFSLILESASTNQTSMYLCASSLLVQSGDYEQYFGPGTRLTVT.

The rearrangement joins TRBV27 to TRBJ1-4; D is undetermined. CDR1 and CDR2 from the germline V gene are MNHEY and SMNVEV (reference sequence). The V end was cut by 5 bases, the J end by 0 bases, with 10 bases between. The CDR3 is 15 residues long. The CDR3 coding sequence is TGTGCCAGCAGTAGACAACAGACAACTAATGAAAAACTGTTTTTT. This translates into CASSRQQTTNEKLFF. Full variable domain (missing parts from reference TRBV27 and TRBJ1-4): EAQVTQNPRYLITVTGKKLTVTCSQNMNHEYMSWYRQDPGLGLRQIYYSMNVEVTDKGDVPEGYKVSRKEKRNFPLILESPSPNQTSLYFCASSRQQTTNEKLFFGSGTQLSVL.

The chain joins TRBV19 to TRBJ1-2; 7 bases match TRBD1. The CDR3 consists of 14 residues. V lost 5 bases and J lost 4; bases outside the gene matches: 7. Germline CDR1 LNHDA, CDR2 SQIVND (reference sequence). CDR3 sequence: CASSFATGSYGYTF. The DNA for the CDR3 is TGTGCCAGTAGTTTCGCGACAGGGAGCTATGGCTACACCTTC.

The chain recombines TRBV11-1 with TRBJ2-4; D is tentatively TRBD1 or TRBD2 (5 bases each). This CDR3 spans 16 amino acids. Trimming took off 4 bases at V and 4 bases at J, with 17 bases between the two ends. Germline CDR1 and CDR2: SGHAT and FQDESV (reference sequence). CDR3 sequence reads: CASSSERDGKKNIQYF. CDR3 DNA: TGTGCCAGCAGCTCAGAGAGGGACGGGAAGAAAAACATTCAGTACTTC. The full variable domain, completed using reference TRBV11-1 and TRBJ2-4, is EAEVAQSPRYKITEKSQAVAFWCDPISGHATLYWYRQILGQGPELLVQFQDESVVDDSQLPKDRFSAERLKGVDSTLKIQPAELGDSAMYLCASSSERDGKKNIQYFGAGTRLSVL.

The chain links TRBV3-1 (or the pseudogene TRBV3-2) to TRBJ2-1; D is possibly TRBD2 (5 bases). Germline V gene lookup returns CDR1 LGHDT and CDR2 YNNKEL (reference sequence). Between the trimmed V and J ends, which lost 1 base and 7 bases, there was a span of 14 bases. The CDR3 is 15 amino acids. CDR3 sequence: CASSQAGFSGNEQFF. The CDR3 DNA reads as TGTGCCAGCAGCCAAGCGGGGTTCTCGGGAAATGAGCAGTTCTTC.

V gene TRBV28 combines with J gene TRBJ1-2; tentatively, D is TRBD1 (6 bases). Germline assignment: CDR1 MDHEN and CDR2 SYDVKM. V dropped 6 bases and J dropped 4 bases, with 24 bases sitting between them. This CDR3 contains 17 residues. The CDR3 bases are TGTGCCAGCAGGCCATTCAGAGGACAGAGCATCCCCTATGGCTACACCTTC. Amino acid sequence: CASRPFRGQSIPYGYTF.

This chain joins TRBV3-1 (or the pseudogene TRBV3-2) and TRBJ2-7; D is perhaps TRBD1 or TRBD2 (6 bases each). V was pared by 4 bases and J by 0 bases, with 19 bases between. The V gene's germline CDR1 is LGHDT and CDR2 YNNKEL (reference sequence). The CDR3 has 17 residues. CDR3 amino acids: CASSPSRGEVASYEQYF. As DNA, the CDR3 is TGTGCCAGCAGCCCTTCGAGGGGGGAGGTAGCCTCCTACGAGCAGTACTTC.

Here the CDR3 reads CASSLGPLGSGTETQYF. The CDR3 DNA sequence: TGTGCCAGCAGCCTAGGTCCCCTGGGTAGCGGGACTGAGACCCAGTACTTC. The chain uses TRBV7-8 and TRBJ2-5, with 8 bases identical to TRBD2. The V gene's germline CDR1 is SGHVS and CDR2 FQNEAQ. The CDR3 is 17 amino acids. After removal of 5 bases from V and 5 bases from J, the junction contained 16 bases not matched to a gene.

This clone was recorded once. The CDR3 loop is CASSFLAEGNEQFF. The DNA for the CDR3 is TGTGCCAGCAGTTTTCTAGCGGAGGGGAATGAGCAGTTCTTC. This sequence joins TRBV6-2 or TRBV6-3 and TRBJ2-1; 7 bases fit TRBD2. V shed 4 bases, J shed 7 bases, and the junction held 7 bases outside the gene matches. Germline-derived CDR1 and CDR2 are MNHEY and SVGEGT. This CDR3 has 14 residues.